Included here is one T cell receptor (beta chain) sequence, with context. Authors' data handling: Amplification from reference gene primers served as the basis for estimated nucleated cell counts. Assay used: immunoSEQ multiplex PCR; TCRdb lists only in-frame clones, some missing. V and J calls and clone size are those listed in that table; D and trimming were worked out from the DNA. The table has 100,000 or so clones, around 89% seen once; the top ten hold 15% to 20%. The data stem from a study of blood T cell repertoires in COVID-19. As for the study in general: Acute and convalescent COVID-19 samples came from the United States, Italy and Spain.

The CDR3 totals 14 residues. Deletions cut 3 bases from V and 2 bases from J, with 10 bases between. Germline CDR1 and CDR2: SGDLS and YYNGEE. V and J are TRBV9 and TRBJ2-3, with D tentatively TRBD1 (6 bases). The clonotype was recovered from a human donor with acute or convalescent COVID-19. The donor label of this sample is uncertain. The source material was peripheral blood. CDR3 coding DNA: TGTGCCAGCAGCGCCGGACAGCTCACAGATACGCAGTATTTT. Encoded protein: CASSAGQLTDTQYF. Full variable domain (outside the CDR3, taken from reference TRBV9 and TRBJ2-3): DSGVTQTPKHLITATGQRVTLRCSPRSGDLSVYWYQQSLDQGLQFLIQYYNGEERAKGNILERFSAQQFPDLHSELNLSSLELGDSALYFCASSAGQLTDTQYFGPGTRLTVL.